This T cell receptor beta chain stems from a study of Tregs in tolerant kidney transplant recipients (dated by TCRdb to the late 2010s). Looking at the study overall: Transplants used related donors with nonmyeloablative bone marrow transplantation; mixed chimerism was transient in the human trials. TCRbeta sequencing was used in the study to identify donor-specific regulatory T cells before combined kidney and bone marrow transplantation, and the identified cells were then tracked after transplant.

As regards this clone: This clone's antigen is unknown. Base qualities are not recorded, but no much larger clone differs from it by a single base.

On the study overall, not on this receptor specifically: PCR primers changed over time for some patients, so nucleotide-level comparison across those patients' samples was not possible. Donor-specific Treg expansion was found to exceed global Treg expansion in tolerant patients, suggesting antigen-driven rather than nonspecific expansion. Although technical replication error seemed to be minimal, the question of biological reproducibility was not addressed directly. Expanding Tregs with activated donor B cells appeared to identify the most biologically relevant and donor-specific TCRbeta repertoire. Because only a small number of patients were included, the study had limitations, and the results will need to be validated in larger populations as well as under other immunosuppression protocols.

The CDR3 holds 14 amino acids from the cysteine to the phenylalanine. The read is trimmed to its CDR3 DNA, 42 bases read in frame from base 1. The germline V gene (reference sequence) yields SEHNR for CDR1 and FQNEAQ for CDR2. V lost 2 bases and J lost 7 bases; the stretch between them is 12 bases long. For TCRbeta CDR3 sequencing, genomic DNA from the sorted cells was extracted using the QIAGEN DNeasy Blood and Tissue Kit. Through immunoSEQ, high-throughput TCRbeta CDR3 sequencing was done commercially, including PCR amplification with internal controls and bias correction. The authors' analysis ran thus. A unique productive TCRbeta sequence was defined by the CDR3 nucleotide sequence when primers matched, and otherwise by the CDR3 amino acid sequence together with the Vbeta and Jbeta genes. To correct for sorting error, sequences found in more than one sorted population at a frequency ratio of 2:1 or less were discarded, and the remaining shared sequences were assigned to the population with the higher frequency. A sequence was defined as donor-reactive if the sequence was expanded at least 5-fold in CFSE-low cells compared with unstimulated cells and had a frequency of at least 0.01% in CFSE-low cells. Jensen-Shannon divergence calculated on the top 100 TCRbeta sequences ranked by frequency was used to measure repertoire divergence. For samples with multiple sequencing runs, sorting error was corrected separately for each run before the runs were pooled. As stored in TCRdb, this immuneACCESS dataset retains in-frame rearrangements with V and J assigned. A fraction of the clones does not appear; measured against another copy, unresolved V genes explain less than half of the discrepancy, and the remainder lacks a known reason. The V and J calls and clone size were taken over from that table, and D and trimming were inferred from the DNA. For this sample there are about 110,000 clones; 85% to 90% appear just once. Of the sample, approximately 0.34% falls within the top ten clones.

Reading the label with the study, this specimen's time point is: blood sample drawn before combined kidney and bone marrow transplant. Unstimulated Tregs (CD4+CD25+CD127-), CD4+ non-Tregs (CD4+CD25-), CD4 and CD8 cells were FACS-sorted from thawed PBMCs. Patients were a few combined kidney and bone marrow transplant recipients from the ITN036ST trial, and only these trial subjects had samples available. Healthy control blood was processed to PBMCs with a Ficoll density gradient and then cryopreserved, whereas patient PBMCs were collected both before and after transplant. Sequenced here: CD4+ T cells from blood, sampled before the transplant. The sequence is built from TRBV7-9 and TRBJ1-5; matching of 5 bases hints at TRBD1 as the D gene. This clonotype originated in a human donor who received a combined kidney and bone marrow transplant. The encoded CDR3 is CASSLSGGGQPQHF. The DNA sequence follows: TGTGCCAGCAGCTTATCCGGGGGAGGGCAGCCCCAGCATTTT.